This T cell receptor (beta chain) was identified during a study of T cell changes during pregnancy in multiple sclerosis. The germline V gene has CDR1 LNHNV and CDR2 YYDKDF (reference sequence). CDR3 length: 14 amino acids. V shed 8 bases and J 6 bases; nucleotides not matched to a gene: 5. This clone was observed a handful of times. Clones were sequenced by immunoSEQ multiplex PCR, and TCRdb holds only the in-frame ones, with some missing. This sample has tens of thousands of clones, with roughly nine tenths found just once. This material consisted of peripheral blood, taken in the second trimester of pregnancy. This receptor was obtained from a female donor with multiple sclerosis, enrolled in a pregnancy study. The J gene is TRBJ2-2, the V gene TRBV15, with TRBD1 identical over 11 bases. DNA for the CDR3: TGTGCCACCGGACAGGGGGCCGTCCCCGGGGAGCTGTTTTTT. Translation: CATGQGAVPGELFF.